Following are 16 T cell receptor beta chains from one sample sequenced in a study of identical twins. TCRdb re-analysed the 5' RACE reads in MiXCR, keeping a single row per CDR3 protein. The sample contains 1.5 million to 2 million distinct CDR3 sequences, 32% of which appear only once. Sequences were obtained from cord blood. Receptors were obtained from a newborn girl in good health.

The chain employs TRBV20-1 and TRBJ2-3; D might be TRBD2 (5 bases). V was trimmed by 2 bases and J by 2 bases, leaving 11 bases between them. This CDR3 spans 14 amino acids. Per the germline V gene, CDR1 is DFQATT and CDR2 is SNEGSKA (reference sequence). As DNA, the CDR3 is TGCAGTGCTAGATTCCCGGGGATCACAGATACGCAGTATTTT. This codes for CSARFPGITDTQYF.

CDR3 amino acids: CASSILAGTLSTDTQYF. The CDR3 DNA sequence: TGTGCCAGTAGTATACTAGCGGGGACGTTGAGCACAGATACGCAGTATTTT. This chain joins TRBV19 and TRBJ2-3, with 9 bases identical to TRBD2. The CDR3 has 17 residues. Germline V lookup: CDR1 LNHDA, CDR2 SQIVND (reference sequence). The trim removed 2 bases at V and 0 bases at J, leaving 6 bases unmatched. Using reference TRBV19 and TRBJ2-3 for the parts outside the CDR3, the full variable domain is DGGITQSPKYLFRKEGQNVTLSCEQNLNHDAMYWYRQDPGQGLRLIYYSQIVNDFQKGDIAEGYSVSREKKESFPLTVTSAQKNPTAFYLCASSILAGTLSTDTQYFGPGTRLTVL.

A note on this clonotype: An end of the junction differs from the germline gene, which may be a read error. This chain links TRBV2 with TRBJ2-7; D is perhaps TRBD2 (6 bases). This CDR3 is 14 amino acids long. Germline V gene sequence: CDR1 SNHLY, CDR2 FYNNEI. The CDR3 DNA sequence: TGTGGCAGCAGTGGAGGGACCCTCTCCTACGAGCAGTACTTC. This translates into CGSSGGTLSYEQYF.

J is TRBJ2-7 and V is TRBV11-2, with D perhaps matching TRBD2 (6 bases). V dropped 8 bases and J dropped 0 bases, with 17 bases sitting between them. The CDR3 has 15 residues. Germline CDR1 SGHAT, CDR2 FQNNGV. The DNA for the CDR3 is TGTGCCAGCCAAATCGACCCGACTAGCTCCTACGAGCAGTACTTC. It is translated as CASQIDPTSSYEQYF.

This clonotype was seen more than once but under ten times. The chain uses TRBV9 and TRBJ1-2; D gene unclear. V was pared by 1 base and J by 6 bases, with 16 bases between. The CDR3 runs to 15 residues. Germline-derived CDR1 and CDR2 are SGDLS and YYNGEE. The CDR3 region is CASSVSGTGRDGYTF. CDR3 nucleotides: TGTGCCAGCAGCGTATCTGGAACGGGCCGGGATGGCTACACCTTC.

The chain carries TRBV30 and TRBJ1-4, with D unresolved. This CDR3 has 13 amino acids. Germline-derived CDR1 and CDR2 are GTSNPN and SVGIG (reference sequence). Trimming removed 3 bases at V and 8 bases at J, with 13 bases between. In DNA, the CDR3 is TGTGCCTGGAGAGGCCCGTTCAAGGAAAAACTGTTTTTT. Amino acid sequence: CAWRGPFKEKLFF.

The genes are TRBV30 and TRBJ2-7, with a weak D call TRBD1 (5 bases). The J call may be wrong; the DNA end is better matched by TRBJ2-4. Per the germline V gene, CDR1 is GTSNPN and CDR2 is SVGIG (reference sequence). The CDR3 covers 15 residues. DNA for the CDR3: TGTGCCTGGAGTGTACTTAGCAGGGTTGAAAACATTCAGTACTTC. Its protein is CAWSVLSRVENIQYF.

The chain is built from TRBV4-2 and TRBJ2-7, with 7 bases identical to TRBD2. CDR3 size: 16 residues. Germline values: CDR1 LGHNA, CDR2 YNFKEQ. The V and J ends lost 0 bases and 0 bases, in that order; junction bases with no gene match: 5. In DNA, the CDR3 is TGTGCCAGCAGCCAAGATGGGCTAGCGGTCTCCTACGAGCAGTACTTC. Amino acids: CASSQDGLAVSYEQYF.

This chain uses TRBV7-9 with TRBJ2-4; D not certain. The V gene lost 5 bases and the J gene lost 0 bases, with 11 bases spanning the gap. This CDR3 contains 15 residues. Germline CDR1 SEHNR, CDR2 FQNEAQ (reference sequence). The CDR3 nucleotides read TGTGCCAGCAGCCTCCTACCTCTAGCCAAAAACATTCAGTACTTC. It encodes CASSLLPLAKNIQYF.

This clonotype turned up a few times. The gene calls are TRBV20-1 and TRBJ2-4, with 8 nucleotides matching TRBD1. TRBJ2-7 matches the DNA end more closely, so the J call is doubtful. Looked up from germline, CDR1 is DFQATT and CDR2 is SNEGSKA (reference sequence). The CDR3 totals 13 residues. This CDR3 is CSARASGQDEQYF. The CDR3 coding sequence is TGCAGTGCTAGAGCCTCGGGACAGGACGAGCAGTACTTC.

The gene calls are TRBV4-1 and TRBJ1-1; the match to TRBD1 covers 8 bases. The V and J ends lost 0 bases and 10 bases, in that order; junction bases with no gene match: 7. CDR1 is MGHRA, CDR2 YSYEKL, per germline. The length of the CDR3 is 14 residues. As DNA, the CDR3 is TGCGCCAGCAGCCAAGATAGGACAGGGTTGGGAGCTTTCTTT. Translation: CASSQDRTGLGAFF.

CDR3: CSASGSIYEQYF. In DNA, the CDR3 is TGCAGTGCTAGCGGGAGCATATACGAGCAGTACTTC. The V gene is TRBV20-1, the J gene TRBJ2-7; D might be TRBD2 (6 bases). Germline CDR1 is DFQATT and CDR2 is SNEGSKA (reference sequence). The V gene lost 3 bases and the J gene lost 4 bases, with 10 bases spanning the gap. The length of the CDR3 is 12 residues.

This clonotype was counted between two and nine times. In nucleotides, the CDR3 is TGCAGTGCTAGAGCCTCCGGGACAGGGAGGAGCAATCAGCCCCAGCATTTT. Encoded protein: CSARASGTGRSNQPQHF. V usage is TRBV20-1 and J usage is TRBJ1-5; TRBD1 agrees at 9 bases. V lost 1 base and J lost 1; bases outside the gene matches: 8. Per germline, CDR1 DFQATT and CDR2 SNEGSKA (reference sequence). CDR3 length: 17 amino acids.

The CDR3 region has the DNA TGCAGCGGCCAACCCGACCCGGGACTAGCGGGGGCTTACAATCTGAATGAGCAGTTCTTC. Its protein is CSGQPDPGLAGAYNLNEQFF. The chain links TRBV29-1 to TRBJ2-1; 14 bases are a match to TRBD2. V dropped 7 bases and J dropped 7; count of bases not matched to a gene: 24. The CDR3 runs 20 residues. Germline V gives CDR1 SQVTM, CDR2 ANQGSEA.

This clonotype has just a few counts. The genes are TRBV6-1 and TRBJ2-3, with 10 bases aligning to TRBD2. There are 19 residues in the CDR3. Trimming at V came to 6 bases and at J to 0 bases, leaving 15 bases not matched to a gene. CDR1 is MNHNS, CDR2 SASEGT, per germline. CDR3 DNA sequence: TGTGCCAGCAGCCCAGTTCTAGCGGGGGAATCCTCTAGCACAGATACGCAGTATTTT. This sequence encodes CASSPVLAGESSSTDTQYF.

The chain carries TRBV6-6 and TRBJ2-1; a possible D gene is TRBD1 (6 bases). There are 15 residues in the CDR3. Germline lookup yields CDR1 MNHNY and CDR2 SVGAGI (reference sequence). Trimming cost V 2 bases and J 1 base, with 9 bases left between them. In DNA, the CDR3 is TGTGCCAGCAGTTACGAAACAGGGTCCTACAATGAGCAGTTCTTC. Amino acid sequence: CASSYETGSYNEQFF.